The 30 T cell receptor beta chains presented below share a single source sample, sequenced in a study of T-cell memory formation after mild COVID-19 (dated by TCRdb to the early 2020s). Library construction relied on 5' RACE. This sample was sequenced with an Illumina NovaSeq 6000. TCRdb passed the public sequencing reads through fastp at Q25 and MiXCR, retaining productive beta sequences. Rows merge per CDR3 protein into single entries with the most common DNA and genes. The table for this sample lists 470,000 or so distinct CDR3 sequences; 18% of them were counted only once. Roughly an eighth of the sample is in the top ten clones. Source material: PBMCs or a T cell subset sorted from them (not recorded which). The receptors here all came from an adult woman who had mild COVID-19 (a few samples of this study predate the infection). The sample titles of this study are shuffled in the database, so cell type and time point are left out; the donor was told from shared clones.

The chain employs TRBV24-1 and TRBJ1-5; D is perhaps TRBD1 (5 bases). Germline lookup yields CDR1 KGHDR and CDR2 SFDVKD. V lost 3 bases and J lost 6, with 8 bases in between. There are 13 residues in the CDR3. The CDR3 sequence is CATSDAGIQPQHF. The CDR3 coding sequence is TGTGCCACCAGTGATGCAGGGATTCAGCCCCAGCATTTT.

The V gene is TRBV6-5, the J gene TRBJ2-5; the D gene is possibly TRBD1 (6 bases). There are 16 residues in the CDR3. Trimming left V 6 bases short and J 4 bases short, with 21 bases between. CDR1 and CDR2 from the germline V gene are MNHEY and SVGAGI. CDR3 region: CASSPDSHLVGETQYF. The CDR3 DNA follows: TGTGCCAGCAGCCCGGACAGTCACTTGGTCGGAGAGACCCAGTACTTC.

This clonotype was found a few times. The chain employs TRBV7-7 and TRBJ2-5, with D unresolved. The V gene lost 5 bases and the J gene lost 1 base, with 23 bases spanning the gap. There are 18 residues in the CDR3. Per germline, CDR1 SSHAT and CDR2 FNYEAQ (reference sequence). The CDR3 protein is CASSPRVSLDGRQETQYF. CDR3 DNA sequence: TGTGCCAGCAGCCCCAGAGTTTCTTTGGACGGTCGCCAAGAGACCCAGTACTTC.

This clonotype was recorded a few times. This sequence joins TRBV5-1 and TRBJ1-1; TRBD1 matches at 8 bases. V gave up 0 bases and J gave up 2 bases; unmatched junction bases: 6. CDR1 is SGHRS, CDR2 YFSETQ, per germline. The CDR3 totals 16 residues. CDR3 region: CASSLARGPGNTEAFF. CDR3 DNA sequence: TGCGCCAGCAGCTTGGCCAGGGGGCCGGGAAACACTGAAGCTTTCTTT.

The J gene is TRBJ2-7, the V gene TRBV5-1; D unresolved. Germline V gene data show CDR1 as SGHRS and CDR2 as YFSETQ. V dropped 0 bases and J dropped 2 bases, with 12 bases sitting between them. The CDR3 is 15 residues long. This CDR3 reads CASSLDFGRTYEQYF. The CDR3 DNA follows: TGCGCCAGCAGCTTGGACTTTGGCCGGACCTACGAGCAGTACTTC.

This CDR3 is CASSRGTGGVRNTEAFF. The CDR3 DNA reads TGTGCCAGCAGTCGTGGGACAGGAGGCGTGAGGAACACTGAAGCTTTCTTT. This chain links TRBV12-3 or TRBV12-4 with TRBJ1-1; 8 positions agree with TRBD1. V trimming: 5 bases; J trimming: 1 base; junction bases outside the gene matches: 12. The CDR3 length is 17 residues.

The J gene is TRBJ2-7, the V gene TRBV6-2 or TRBV6-3; D gene ambiguous. The CDR3 extends over 17 amino acids. Trimming left V 2 bases short and J 3 bases short, with 20 bases between. Germline V gene sequence: CDR1 MNHEY, CDR2 SVGEGT. CDR3 residues: CASSYPDPRRYDYEQYF. The CDR3 region has the DNA TGTGCCAGCAGTTACCCGGACCCCAGGAGATACGACTACGAGCAGTACTTC.

This chain connects TRBV9 to TRBJ1-2, with TRBD1 identical over 9 bases. This CDR3 has 15 amino acids. Germline values: CDR1 SGDLS, CDR2 YYNGEE. The J segment lost 14 bases and the V segment lost 4 bases, leaving 18 bases of the junction unmatched. The CDR3 DNA reads TGTGCCAGCAGCCTCATGGACAGGGGAGGGGGCGGCGGGACCTTC. Translating it yields CASSLMDRGGGGGTF.

This clonotype was seen a few times. The chain links TRBV7-9 to TRBJ2-7; tentatively, D is TRBD1 or TRBD2 (5 bases each). Germline V CDR1 and CDR2: SEHNR, FQNEAQ (reference sequence). CDR3 length: 15 residues. Trimming took off 6 bases at V and 2 bases at J, with 17 bases between the two ends. CDR3 nucleotide sequence: TGTGCCAGCAGTTCCACGGGACGGATCACCTACGAGCAGTACTTC. As protein: CASSSTGRITYEQYF. The whole variable domain, remainder taken from reference TRBV7-9 and TRBJ2-7, is DTGVSQNPRHKITKRGQNVTFRCDPISEHNRLYWYRQTLGQGPEFLTYFQNEAQLEKSRLLSDRFSAERPKGSFSTLEIQRTEQGDSAMYLCASSSTGRITYEQYFGPGTRLTVT.

This clonotype was detected a few times. CDR3 DNA sequence: TGTGCCAGCAGCAAATTAGAACCACAAGAGACCCAGTACTTC. It translates to CASSKLEPQETQYF. The chain combines TRBV21-1 with TRBJ2-5. TRBV21-1 is a pseudogene locus. The CDR3 runs to 14 residues.

The chain uses TRBV24-1 and TRBJ2-6, with D possibly being TRBD2 (6 bases). Germline-derived CDR1 and CDR2 are KGHDR and SFDVKD. Deletions cut 4 bases from V and 0 bases from J, with 12 bases between. The length of the CDR3 is 17 residues. The chain's CDR3 is CATSEYGGSSGANVLTF. The CDR3 DNA reads TGTGCCACCAGTGAATATGGGGGGAGCTCTGGGGCCAACGTCCTGACTTTC.

This sequence joins TRBV18 and TRBJ1-2, with a tentative D call TRBD1 (5 bases). The CDR3 loop spans 14 amino acids. Looked up from germline, CDR1 is KGHSH and CDR2 is LQKENI. The V and J ends lost 3 bases and 0 bases respectively, with 8 bases between them. The CDR3 sequence: CASSPDTANYGYTF. The CDR3 DNA sequence: TGTGCCAGCTCACCGGACACAGCTAACTATGGCTACACCTTC.

This chain connects TRBV20-1 to TRBJ1-4, with D unresolved. V lost 0 bases and J 7 bases, leaving 12 bases between the germline ends. There are 14 residues in the CDR3. CDR1 and CDR2 (germline): DFQATT, SNEGSKA (reference sequence). The CDR3 coding sequence is TGCAGTGCTAGAGAGCAGGACTCTTCTGAAAAACTGTTTTTT. Its translation: CSAREQDSSEKLFF.

The table lists this clonotype with many counts. This rearrangement joins TRBV7-2 to TRBJ2-7; D is perhaps TRBD2 (6 bases). Germline V gives CDR1 SGHTA, CDR2 FQGNSA. This CDR3 region has 13 residues. Trimming removed 1 base from V and 5 bases from J, with 9 bases in between. The chain's CDR3 is CASSLGWRDEQYF. In nucleotides, the CDR3 is TGTGCCAGCAGCTTAGGGTGGAGGGACGAGCAGTACTTC.

This clonotype has ten or more counts. Germline is not matched at one junction end, which may reflect a read error. The chain links TRBV5-1 to TRBJ1-2, with 7 bases lining up with TRBD1. Germline CDR1 is SGHRS and CDR2 is YFSETQ. The CDR3 contains 13 residues. The CDR3 DNA follows: TGTGCCAGCAGCCCCGGGACAGTCTATGGCTACACCTTC. This gives the protein CASSPGTVYGYTF.

This clonotype appeared a few times. This chain joins TRBV6-2 or TRBV6-3 and TRBJ2-1; possible D gene TRBD2, 6 bases. The germline CDR1 and CDR2 sequences are MNHEY and SVGEGT. Trimming took off 2 bases at V and 0 bases at J, with 14 bases between the two ends. The CDR3 runs 17 residues. The chain's CDR3 is CASSYTPHGSSYNEQFF. CDR3 bases: TGTGCCAGCAGTTACACCCCACACGGGAGCTCCTACAATGAGCAGTTCTTC.

This chain joins TRBV9 and TRBJ2-7; 11 nucleotides line up with TRBD1. Germline V CDR1 and CDR2: SGDLS, YYNGEE. J lost 6 bases, V lost 2 bases, and 16 bases had no gene match. The CDR3 consists of 18 residues. The CDR3 region has the DNA TGTGCCAGCAGCGTCTCCACCGGAGGGACAGGGGGTAGGGGCGAGCAGTACTTC. Its protein product is CASSVSTGGTGGRGEQYF.

There are many counts of this clonotype. This rearrangement joins TRBV25-1 to TRBJ2-1, with 7 positions matching TRBD1. CDR3 size: 14 residues. Germline V gene sequence: CDR1 MGHDK, CDR2 SYGVNS. V was pared by 3 bases and J by 7 bases, with 6 bases of the junction left unmatched. The CDR3 region is CASSEKTGRNEQFF. In DNA form, the CDR3 reads TGTGCCAGCAGTGAGAAGACAGGGCGTAATGAGCAGTTCTTC.

There are a few counts of this clonotype. The chain couples TRBV20-1 to TRBJ2-1, with 7 positions matching TRBD2. Trimming removed 3 bases from V and 0 bases from J; junction bases left unmatched: 5. CDR1 DFQATT and CDR2 SNEGSKA come from the germline V gene (reference sequence). This CDR3 is built from 15 residues. The chain's CDR3 is CSARGGRASYNEQFF. As DNA, the CDR3 is TGCAGTGCTAGGGGTGGGAGGGCCTCCTACAATGAGCAGTTCTTC.

This clonotype was counted at least ten times. This rearrangement joins TRBV12-3 or TRBV12-4 to TRBJ2-3; 9 bases agree with TRBD1. Trimming took 4 bases from V and 0 from J; bases not matched to a gene: 17. This CDR3 comprises 20 residues. CDR3 sequence: CASSSRGPGQGFSSTDTQYF. DNA for the CDR3: TGTGCCAGCAGTTCCCGTGGCCCGGGACAGGGATTTTCTAGCACAGATACGCAGTATTTT.

This clonotype was counted between two and nine times. The chain recombines TRBV30 with TRBJ2-7, with 11 bases that match TRBD2. Per the germline V gene, CDR1 is GTSNPN and CDR2 is SVGIG (reference sequence). Unmatched junction bases numbered 15, after V lost 8 bases and J lost 3 bases. CDR3 length: 16 residues. This CDR3 reads CAGTMTSGTASYEQYF. CDR3 DNA sequence: TGTGCCGGAACGATGACTAGCGGGACGGCAAGCTACGAGCAGTACTTC.

J is TRBJ2-3 and V is TRBV5-1; D remains ambiguous. CDR3 length equals 15 residues. The V end was cut by 5 bases, the J end by 0 bases, with 13 bases between. The germline gives CDR1 SGHRS, CDR2 YFSETQ. The CDR3 sequence: CASRASPSSTDTQYF. For the CDR3, the DNA is TGCGCCAGCAGGGCGAGCCCTTCTAGCACAGATACGCAGTATTTT.

The sample holds many counts of this clonotype. The chain has TRBV7-9 and TRBJ2-1; D remains ambiguous. Per germline, CDR1 SEHNR and CDR2 FQNEAQ (reference sequence). V lost 5 bases and J 10 bases, leaving 12 bases between the germline ends. The CDR3 is 12 residues long. Written as DNA, the CDR3 is TGTGCCAGCAGCCCCCTCCCCGTCGAGCAGTTCTTC. Translated: CASSPLPVEQFF.

This chain connects TRBV24-1 to TRBJ2-3; 7 bases map to TRBD2. CDR3 size: 15 residues. Trimming at V came to 2 bases and at J to 3 bases, leaving 4 bases not matched to a gene. Germline V gene sequence: CDR1 KGHDR, CDR2 SFDVKD. CDR3 DNA sequence: TGTGCCACCAGTGATTATAAGCGGGGTACAGATACGCAGTATTTT. It specifies CATSDYKRGTDTQYF.

The V call is TRBV5-6, the J call TRBJ1-4; 8 bases agree with TRBD1. The J segment lost 8 bases and the V segment lost 4 bases, leaving 16 bases of the junction unmatched. The V gene's germline CDR1 is SGHDT and CDR2 YYEEEE. The length of the CDR3 is 17 residues. The DNA of the CDR3 is TGTGCCAGCAGCCCGTCACCTACAGGGGGGAAGGAGGAAAAACTGTTTTTT. Residues: CASSPSPTGGKEEKLFF.

This clonotype was detected only a few times. The rearrangement joins TRBV7-6 to TRBJ2-7; 7 nucleotides match TRBD2. V gave up 7 bases and J gave up 2 bases; unmatched junction bases: 11. Germline V gives CDR1 SGHVS, CDR2 FNYEAQ. The CDR3 runs 15 residues. DNA for the CDR3: TGTGCCAGCACCGAGCTAGCGGAAAAAACCTACGAGCAGTACTTC. The encoded protein is CASTELAEKTYEQYF.

The table lists this clonotype with a few counts. This chain uses TRBV19 with TRBJ2-2, with 8 bases lining up with TRBD2. This CDR3 has 17 residues. V dropped 3 bases and J dropped 0; count of bases not matched to a gene: 6. Germline loops: CDR1 LNHDA, CDR2 SQIVND (reference sequence). The CDR3 here is CASSMGSGEPNTGELFF. Written as DNA, the CDR3 is TGTGCCAGTAGTATGGGTAGCGGGGAGCCGAACACCGGGGAGCTGTTTTTT.

The V and J genes are TRBV2 and TRBJ2-2; TRBD1 agrees at 7 bases. Germline CDR1 is SNHLY and CDR2 is FYNNEI. The CDR3 runs 15 residues. V lost 6 bases and J lost 4; bases outside the gene matches: 8. CDR3 loop: CASSKTGFGTGELFF. The CDR3 region has the DNA TGTGCCAGCAGCAAGACAGGGTTCGGCACCGGGGAGCTGTTTTTT.

The sample holds a few counts of this clonotype. DNA of the CDR3: TGTGCCAGCCTCAGACAGGGAAGGAGTGGCTACACCTTC. Amino acid sequence: CASLRQGRSGYTF. This chain uses TRBV19 with TRBJ1-2, with 7 bases aligning to TRBD1. Germline assignment: CDR1 LNHDA and CDR2 SQIVND (reference sequence). V lost 9 bases and J lost 7; bases outside the gene matches: 11. The CDR3 has 13 residues.

This clonotype was seen only a few times. The chain has TRBV19 and TRBJ1-1; unclear D gene. V lost 6 bases and J lost 5, with 22 bases in between. This CDR3 has 16 amino acids. Germline V gene data show CDR1 as LNHDA and CDR2 as SQIVND (reference sequence). CDR3 region: CASSIPGSVGGTEAFF. Written as DNA, the CDR3 is TGTGCCAGTAGCATCCCCGGGTCAGTAGGTGGGACTGAAGCTTTCTTT.